Each of the 14 T cell receptor beta chains below was sequenced from the same sample in a study of tumor-infiltrating lymphocytes in primary liver carcinoma. With around 520 ng total RNA as template and a constant-region primer, TCR beta cDNA was made. Employing slightly modified ARM-PCR, three nested multiplex PCR rounds were run, and these gave rise to the TCR beta libraries. The first two PCR rounds, nine to ten cycles each, used TRBV1-TRBV30 forward primers and a C-beta reverse primer. A single record per CDR3 protein comes from TCRdb applying MiXCR to the multiplex PCR reads. There are nearly 200,000 distinct CDR3 sequences in the sample; approximately 64% occur only once, and 6% to 8.5% lies in the top ten. Germline DNA was also extracted, while the blood RNA originated from unsorted whole blood. Sequenced input: peripheral blood. The receptors derive from an older woman with primary liver carcinoma and hepatitis B virus infection.

This clonotype has only one observation. The chain couples TRBV11-1 to TRBJ2-1; possible D gene TRBD1, 6 bases. The J call may be faulty, since TRBJ2-7 better matches the DNA end. The germline CDR1 and CDR2 sequences are SGHAT and FQDESV (reference sequence). The CDR3 consists of 15 residues. The chain's CDR3 is CASSPRRSGDNEQYF. Here the CDR3 DNA reads TGTGCCAGTAGCCCCCGGCGCTCTGGGGACAATGAGCAGTACTTC.

As concerns this clonotype: The junction shows a germline mismatch at one end, possibly a read error. This rearrangement joins TRBV5-4 to TRBJ2-1, with a weak D call TRBD2 (6 bases). The CDR3 loop spans 17 amino acids. Germline V gene sequence: CDR1 SGHNT, CDR2 YYREEE (reference sequence). The CDR3 sequence: CTSSSFGAGSSYNEQFF. CDR3 coding DNA: TGTACCAGCAGCTCCTTCGGGGCGGGAAGCTCCTACAATGAGCAGTTCTTC. The full variable domain, completed using reference TRBV5-4 and TRBJ2-1, is ETGVTQSPTHLIKTRGQQVTLRCSSQSGHNTVSWYQQALGQGPQFIFQYYREEENGRGNFPPRFSGLQFPNYSSELNVNALELDDSALYLCTSSSFGAGSSYNEQFFGPGTRLTVL.

This clonotype was counted many times. The CDR3 region is CASSSLKSGTYEQYF. CDR3 in DNA: TGTGCCAGCAGCTCGCTAAAGAGCGGGACCTACGAGCAGTACTTC. V usage is TRBV5-4 and J usage is TRBJ2-7; 7 bases are shared with TRBD2. CDR1 is SGHNT and CDR2 is YYREEE in the germline V gene (reference sequence). Trimming removed 3 bases from V and 2 bases from J; junction bases left unmatched: 8. This CDR3 has 15 residues.

Remarks on this clonotype: Sequence at one end of the junction differs from germline and may be a read error. The chain employs TRBV29-1 and TRBJ1-2; D unresolved. The CDR3 is 13 residues long. Germline assignment: CDR1 SQVTM and CDR2 ANQGSEA. CDR3: CSTPSATNYGYTF. Written as DNA, the CDR3 is TGCAGCACCCCCTCGGCCACTAACTATGGCTATACCTTC.

Comment on this clonotype: This may stem from a read error, because a much larger clone lies one nucleotide away. The rearrangement joins TRBV6-5 to TRBJ2-7; unclear D gene. Germline loops: CDR1 MNHEY, CDR2 SVGAGI. V was pared by 5 bases and J by 3 bases, with 14 bases between. The CDR3 covers 14 residues. CDR3 sequence reads: CASSTRAGRYEQYF. The CDR3, as DNA: TGTGCCAGCAGTACCCGGGCAGGTCGCTACGAGCAGTACTTC.

Concerning this clonotype itself: A clone one base away is much larger, so this may be a read error. The chain uses TRBV29-1 and TRBJ1-2, with 7 bases fitting TRBD1. CDR1 SQVTM and CDR2 ANQGSEA come from the germline V gene. The length of the CDR3 is 14 residues. With V trimmed by 4 bases and J by 5 bases, 10 bases remained unmatched. DNA of the CDR3: TGCAGCGTTGGGGACAGAACCTCTCCTTATGGCTACACCTTC. Its translation: CSVGDRTSPYGYTF.

Remarks on this clonotype: A much larger clone lies a single base off, so this may be a read error. This chain connects TRBV29-1 to TRBJ1-5; 7 bases agree with TRBD1. The CDR3 covers 12 residues. After removal of 4 bases from V and 11 bases from J, the junction contained 8 bases not matched to a gene. CDR1 SQVTM and CDR2 ANQGSEA come from the germline V gene. The CDR3 region has the DNA TGCAGCGTTGGGGACAGTCAACAGTCCCAGCATTTT. Translation: CSVGDSQQSQHF.

Comments on this clonotype: Its ends do not fully match the called genes, so a read error is possible. V gene TRBV4-1 combines with J gene TRBJ2-3; D gene unclear. Per germline, CDR1 MGHRA and CDR2 YSYEKL. The CDR3 has 12 residues. CDR3: CASSQISVTHYF. The DNA for the CDR3 is TGCGCCAGCAGCCAAATTTCAGTTACGCACTATTTT.

As to this clonotype: A much larger clone lies a single base off, so this may be a read error. The chain joins TRBV7-8 to TRBJ2-3; TRBD1 matches 9 bases. Germline V lookup: CDR1 SGHVS, CDR2 FQNEAQ. This CDR3 is built from 16 residues. V gave up 0 bases and J gave up 4 bases; unmatched junction bases: 5. The CDR3 here is CASSLAGTGSADTQYF. In DNA form, the CDR3 reads TGTGCCAGCAGCTTAGCTGGGACAGGGAGCGCAGATACGCAGTATTTT. The entire variable domain, with the rest obtained from reference TRBV7-8 and TRBJ2-3, is as follows: GAGVSQSPRYKVAKRGQDVALRCDPISGHVSLFWYQQALGQGPEFLTYFQNEAQLDKSGLPSDRFFAERPEGSVSTLKIQRTQQEDSAVYLCASSLAGTGSADTQYFGPGTRLTVL.

The chain uses TRBV12-3 or TRBV12-4 and TRBJ2-6; D possibly uses TRBD1 or TRBD2 (6 bases each). V lost 5 bases and J lost 15, with 23 bases in between. The CDR3 contains 15 residues. CDR3 in amino acids: CASSLQGGGANTLTF. CDR3 bases: TGTGCCAGCAGTCTACAGGGAGGTGGGGCCAACACCCTGACTTTC.

This chain joins TRBV30 and TRBJ2-7; D may be TRBD2 (6 bases). The CDR3 has 13 amino acids. Germline lookup yields CDR1 GTSNPN and CDR2 SVGIG (reference sequence). V was shortened by 3 bases and J by 6 bases, with 15 bases between the two germline ends. The CDR3 reads CAWSGGEIGEQYF. Here the CDR3 DNA reads TGTGCCTGGAGCGGCGGGGAGATAGGCGAGCAGTACTTC.

For this clonotype: In this CDR3 the conserved last residue, phenylalanine or tryptophan, is missing, so a read error is likely. This chain joins TRBV4-2 and TRBJ2-1, with a tentative D call TRBD2 (5 bases). Trimming left V 0 bases short and J 7 bases short, with 10 bases between. Germline-derived CDR1 and CDR2 are LGHNA and YNFKEQ. This CDR3 contains 14 residues. The CDR3 region has the DNA TGTGCCAGCAGCCAAGACCTCCGAGGGAATGAGCAGTTCTAC. Encoded protein: CASSQDLRGNEQFY.

About this clonotype: A much larger clone lies one base from this, so it may be a read error. The chain employs TRBV5-1 and TRBJ1-5, with D unresolved. This CDR3 has 15 amino acids. The germline gives CDR1 SGHRS, CDR2 YFSETQ. CDR3 sequence (DNA): TGCGCCACCAGCTTGGAAGGTTATAGCAATCAGCCCCAGCATTTT. Protein: CATSLEGYSNQPQHF.

Regarding this clonotype: The junction and the germline gene differ at one end; a read error may be behind it. The genes are TRBV11-2 and TRBJ2-5; D is possibly TRBD1 (5 bases). The CDR3 has 15 residues. In germline, CDR1 is SGHAT, CDR2 FQNNGV. CDR3 residues: CASSLIMGPQEAQHF. The DNA for the CDR3 is TGTGCCAGCAGCTTAATTATGGGGCCTCAAGAGGCCCAGCACTTC. The complete variable domain, with remaining parts taken from reference TRBV11-2 and TRBJ2-5, reads EAGVAQSPRYKIIEKRQSVAFWCNPISGHATLYWYQQILGQGPKLLIQFQNNGVVDDSQLPKDRFSAERLKGVDSTLKIQPAKLEDSAVYLCASSLIMGPQEAQHFGPGTRLLVL.